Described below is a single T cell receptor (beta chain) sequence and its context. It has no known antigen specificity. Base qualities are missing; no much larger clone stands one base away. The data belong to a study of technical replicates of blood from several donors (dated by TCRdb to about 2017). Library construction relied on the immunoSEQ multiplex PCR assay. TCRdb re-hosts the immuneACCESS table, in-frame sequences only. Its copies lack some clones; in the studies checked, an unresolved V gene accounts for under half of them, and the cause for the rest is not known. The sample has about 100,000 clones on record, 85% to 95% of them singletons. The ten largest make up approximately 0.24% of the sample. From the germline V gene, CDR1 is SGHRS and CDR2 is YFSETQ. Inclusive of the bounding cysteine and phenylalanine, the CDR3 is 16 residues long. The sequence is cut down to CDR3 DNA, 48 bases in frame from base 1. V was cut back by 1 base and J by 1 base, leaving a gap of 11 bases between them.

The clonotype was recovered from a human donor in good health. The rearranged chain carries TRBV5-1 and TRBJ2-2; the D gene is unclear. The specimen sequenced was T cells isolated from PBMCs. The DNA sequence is TGCGCCAGCAGCTTGTATGGTCGACAGAACACCGGGGAGCTGTTTTTT. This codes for CASSLYGRQNTGELFF.